The clone carrying this TCR beta chain came up once. As yet, its antigen is unknown. The data were produced by immunoSEQ multiplex PCR, yet TCRdb's version contains in-frame clones alone and is incomplete. The sample contains roughly 87,000 clones, 88% of which appear only once. The sample is drawn from a study of T cell responses to AZD1222 COVID-19 vaccine. General observations from the study: Dominant CD4 TCR responses targeted spike regions 160-218 and 743-854.

Between the trimmed V and J ends, which lost 8 bases and 8 bases, there was a span of 13 bases. Germline CDR1 is SGHTA and CDR2 is FQGNSA. This CDR3 has 12 residues. Doses given second, at about 4 or about 12 weeks, were pooled. The receptor comes from an adult who received the AZD1222 COVID-19 vaccine. The sequences come from peripheral blood, collected 28 days after the second AZD1222 dose. V and J are TRBV7-2 and TRBJ2-1; D might be TRBD2 (5 bases). The DNA for the CDR3 is TGTGCCAGCTCATTTAGGAGGTATGAGCAGTTCTTC. It codes for CASSFRRYEQFF.